This T cell receptor (beta chain) was sequenced during a study of T cells of healthy individuals. This clonotype was counted ten times or more. TCRdb reprocessed the 5' RACE reads via MiXCR and lists one record per CDR3 protein. Here the sample spans 60,000 to 80,000 distinct CDR3 sequences, under 20% being singletons. Germline trimming cut 3 bases from V and 4 bases from J; bases unmatched to any gene: 6. CDR1 and CDR2 from the germline V gene are DFQATT and SNEGSKA (reference sequence). The CDR3 sequence is 13 residues long. This TCR was sampled from a human donor in good health. The chain couples TRBV20-1 to TRBJ2-7; TRBD2 agrees at 7 bases. This chain's CDR3 is CSASPGGTYEQYF. CDR3 coding DNA: TGCAGTGCTAGCCCGGGAGGCACATACGAGCAGTACTTC.